This is a list of T cell receptor beta chains from one sample in a study of CD8+CD57+ T cells in acquired aplastic anemia. TCRdb re-called the reads through MiXCR, storing one row per CDR3 protein. The sample holds roughly 240,000 distinct CDR3 sequences, around half seen once. The sequencing sample was made of sorted CD4+, CD8+, or CD8+CD57+ T cells (not recorded which) from PBMCs. These receptors were collected from a human donor with aplastic anemia. Each CDR3 is given with its conserved first and last residue. A D gene is named only where the DNA matches it firmly. Some rows have no size entry. The others give once, few or many, or a class for an expanded clone.

clone_size: many
d_call: -
v_call: TRBV9
j_call: TRBJ2-7
cdr3_nt: TGTGCCAGCAGCGTAGAGGGAGGAGTCGACGAGCAGTACTTC
cdr3_aa: CASSVEGGVDEQYF

clone_size: once
d_call: -
v_call: TRBV4-1
j_call: TRBJ2-7
cdr3_nt: TGTGCCTGGAGCGGTATATCCTACGAGCAGTACTTC
cdr3_aa: CAWSGISYEQYF

clone_size: many
d_call: TRBD2
v_call: TRBV5-6
j_call: TRBJ2-7
cdr3_nt: TGTGCCAGCAGCTTGTTTTACTCTAGCGGGTTATCCTACGAGCAGTACTTC
cdr3_aa: CASSLFYSSGLSYEQYF

clone_size: -
d_call: -
v_call: TRBV15
j_call: TRBJ1-6
cdr3_nt: TGTGCCACCAGCAAAGTAGTGGTCAGGGGTAATTCACCCCTCCACTTT
cdr3_aa: CATSKVVVRGNSPLHF

clone_size: many
d_call: -
v_call: TRBV5-6
j_call: TRBJ2-7
cdr3_nt: TGTGCCAGCAGCCCCTCCGGCGGGATTGGGTCCTACGAGCAGTACTTC
cdr3_aa: CASSPSGGIGSYEQYF

clone_size: -
d_call: -
v_call: TRBV19
j_call: TRBJ1-2
cdr3_nt: TGTGCCAGTAGTATCCTAAATGAATGGTATGGCTACACCTTC
cdr3_aa: CASSILNEWYGYTF

clone_size: many
d_call: -
v_call: TRBV10-1
j_call: TRBJ1-6
cdr3_nt: TGCGCCAGCATCCAACGAAAGTACGGAGGGATTTTAGATTCACCCCTCCACTTT
cdr3_aa: CASIQRKYGGILDSPLHF

clone_size: -
d_call: TRBD1
v_call: TRBV7-9
j_call: TRBJ2-1
cdr3_nt: TGCGCCAGCAGCCAGGGGACAGGGACCTTAAATGAGCAGTTCTTC
cdr3_aa: CASSQGTGTLNEQFF

clone_size: -
d_call: TRBD2
v_call: TRBV11-2
j_call: TRBJ2-7
cdr3_nt: TGTGCCAGCAGCTTAGCTAGCGGTCGCTACGAGCAGCACTTC
cdr3_aa: CASSLASGRYEQHF

clone_size: -
d_call: -
v_call: TRBV19
j_call: TRBJ2-1
cdr3_nt: TGTGCCAGTACCCGGGACAATGAGCAGTTCTTC
cdr3_aa: CASTRDNEQFF

clone_size: many
d_call: TRBD1
v_call: TRBV7-6
j_call: TRBJ1-3
cdr3_nt: TGTGCCAGCAGCGCCACCCTGGACAGGGGATCCGGAAACACCATATATTTT
cdr3_aa: CASSATLDRGSGNTIYF

clone_size: -
d_call: -
v_call: TRBV7-8
j_call: TRBJ2-2
cdr3_nt: TGTGCCAGCAGATCCGGACAGTACACCGGGGAGCTGTTTTTT
cdr3_aa: CASRSGQYTGELFF

clone_size: many
d_call: -
v_call: TRBV19
j_call: TRBJ2-1
cdr3_nt: TGTGCCAGTAGTATTCACCGAGACGGCACCTACAATGAGCAGTTCTTC
cdr3_aa: CASSIHRDGTYNEQFF

clone_size: -
d_call: TRBD2
v_call: TRBV20-1
j_call: TRBJ2-4
cdr3_nt: TGCAGTGCTAGGACTAGCGGGAGTGGTGCCAAAAACATTCAGTACTTC
cdr3_aa: CSARTSGSGAKNIQYF

clone_size: many
d_call: -
v_call: TRBV20-1
j_call: TRBJ2-7
cdr3_nt: TGCAGTGCTCGGGCCGGGAGAACCTACGAGCAGTACTTC
cdr3_aa: CSARAGRTYEQYF

clone_size: -
d_call: -
v_call: TRBV7-9
j_call: TRBJ2-7
cdr3_nt: TGTGCCAGCAGCTTAGGACAGCCCAACTCCTACGAGCAGTACTTC
cdr3_aa: CASSLGQPNSYEQYF

clone_size: many
d_call: TRBD1
v_call: TRBV5-8
j_call: TRBJ2-3
cdr3_nt: TGTGCCAGCAGCTTGAACAGGGGGACAGATACGCAGTATTTT
cdr3_aa: CASSLNRGTDTQYF

clone_size: -
d_call: -
v_call: TRBV29-1
j_call: TRBJ1-2
cdr3_nt: TGCAGCGTTGAAGTGCCCGGAGAGATTAACTATGGCTACACCTTC
cdr3_aa: CSVEVPGEINYGYTF

clone_size: once
d_call: TRBD1
v_call: TRBV10-3
j_call: TRBJ2-7
cdr3_nt: TGTGCCACCAGCGGGACAGGGGCGGTTCCCTACGAGCAGTACTTC
cdr3_aa: CATSGTGAVPYEQYF

clone_size: many
d_call: -
v_call: TRBV10-1
j_call: TRBJ2-7
cdr3_nt: TGCGCCAGCCACACCGTAGGACAGAACTACGAGCAGTACTTC
cdr3_aa: CASHTVGQNYEQYF

clone_size: -
d_call: -
v_call: TRBV6-1
j_call: TRBJ2-5
cdr3_nt: TGTGCCAGCAGTCCCACAATCGAGACCCAGTACTTC
cdr3_aa: CASSPTIETQYF

clone_size: -
d_call: TRBD2
v_call: TRBV20-1
j_call: TRBJ2-3
cdr3_nt: TGCAGTGCTACCGAGACGGGGGGGCTCACAGATACGCAGTATTTT
cdr3_aa: CSATETGGLTDTQYF

clone_size: many
d_call: -
v_call: TRBV4-1
j_call: TRBJ1-2
cdr3_nt: TGCGCCAGCAGCCAAGGAATTAAGGCTGAAAGTTATGGCTACACCTTC
cdr3_aa: CASSQGIKAESYGYTF

clone_size: many
d_call: TRBD1
v_call: TRBV7-8
j_call: TRBJ2-3
cdr3_nt: TGTGCCAGCAGCTTAGTATCAGGACAGGGCAGAGATACGCAGTATTTT
cdr3_aa: CASSLVSGQGRDTQYF

clone_size: few
d_call: TRBD1
v_call: TRBV7-2
j_call: TRBJ1-5
cdr3_nt: TGTGCCAGCAGCCCACAGGGGGCTTTGGATCAGCCCCAGCATTTT
cdr3_aa: CASSPQGALDQPQHF

clone_size: few
d_call: -
v_call: TRBV27
j_call: TRBJ2-1
cdr3_nt: TGTGCCAGCAGTTTGGACGTAGGGCTAGATGCTGAGCAGTTCTTC
cdr3_aa: CASSLDVGLDAEQFF

clone_size: -
d_call: -
v_call: TRBV7-7
j_call: TRBJ2-1
cdr3_nt: TGTGCTAGCAGCCCCTTAAACAGCTACAATGAGCAGTTCTTC
cdr3_aa: CASSPLNSYNEQFF

clone_size: -
d_call: -
v_call: TRBV19
j_call: TRBJ1-5
cdr3_nt: TGTGCCAGCAGCGTAGGGTCCCACGATCAGCCCCAGCATTTT
cdr3_aa: CASSVGSHDQPQHF

clone_size: many
d_call: -
v_call: TRBV12-3/TRBV12-4
j_call: TRBJ2-1
cdr3_nt: TGTGCCAGCAGTTTTCTCCAAGCCAATGAGCAGTTCTTC
cdr3_aa: CASSFLQANEQFF

clone_size: few
d_call: TRBD2
v_call: TRBV29-1
j_call: TRBJ2-3
cdr3_nt: TGCAGCGTTGACCCGGGACTAGCGGTGCTCAGCTCCTACAATGAGCAGTATTTT
cdr3_aa: CSVDPGLAVLSSYNEQYF

clone_size: -
d_call: -
v_call: TRBV29-1
j_call: TRBJ1-2
cdr3_nt: TGCAGCGTTGAACCCCATCTCTATGGCTACACCTTC
cdr3_aa: CSVEPHLYGYTF

clone_size: -
d_call: -
v_call: TRBV6-1
j_call: TRBJ1-4
cdr3_nt: TGTGCCAGCGGTAGAGCAACTAATGAAAAACTGTTTTTT
cdr3_aa: CASGRATNEKLFF

clone_size: many
d_call: TRBD2
v_call: TRBV15
j_call: TRBJ2-3
cdr3_nt: TGTGCCACCAGCAGACTGGAGGGAGGGGGCACAGATACGCAGTATTTT
cdr3_aa: CATSRLEGGGTDTQYF

clone_size: few
d_call: -
v_call: TRBV3-1
j_call: TRBJ1-1
cdr3_nt: TGTGCCAGCCAGGTGAACACTGAAGCTTTCTTT
cdr3_aa: CASQVNTEAFF

clone_size: -
d_call: TRBD1
v_call: TRBV6-2/TRBV6-3
j_call: TRBJ2-7
cdr3_nt: TGTGCCAGCAGTTACTCGTCGACAGGGGATGGCTACGAGCAGTACTTC
cdr3_aa: CASSYSSTGDGYEQYF

clone_size: -
d_call: -
v_call: TRBV2
j_call: TRBJ2-6
cdr3_nt: TGTGCCAGCAGCCGCCGAGGGGTCGGGGCCAACGTCCTGACTTTC
cdr3_aa: CASSRRGVGANVLTF

clone_size: -
d_call: -
v_call: TRBV2
j_call: TRBJ1-1
cdr3_nt: TGTGCCAGCACCGCCACGAGAGACACTGAAGCTTTCTTT
cdr3_aa: CASTATRDTEAFF

clone_size: few
d_call: -
v_call: TRBV24-1
j_call: TRBJ1-2
cdr3_nt: TGTGCCACCAGTGATTTGAGCGGGAATGGCTACACCTTC
cdr3_aa: CATSDLSGNGYTF

clone_size: many
d_call: -
v_call: TRBV12-3/TRBV12-4
j_call: TRBJ1-3
cdr3_nt: TGTGCCAGCAGCCCCGACGGGGGAAACACCATATATTTT
cdr3_aa: CASSPDGGNTIYF

clone_size: -
d_call: TRBD1
v_call: TRBV2
j_call: TRBJ1-5
cdr3_nt: TGTGCCAGCGGCTTCCGGGACAGGGCTCATAGCAATCAGCCCCAGCATTTT
cdr3_aa: CASGFRDRAHSNQPQHF

clone_size: -
d_call: TRBD1
v_call: TRBV28
j_call: TRBJ1-2
cdr3_nt: TGTGCCAGCAACTCGATAAGACAGGGCAAAAACTACTATGGCTACACCTTC
cdr3_aa: CASNSIRQGKNYYGYTF

clone_size: once
d_call: TRBD2
v_call: TRBV5-6
j_call: TRBJ2-7
cdr3_nt: TGTGCCAGCAGCGCCTCACCCAGCGGGATCTACGAGCAGTACTTC
cdr3_aa: CASSASPSGIYEQYF

clone_size: many
d_call: -
v_call: TRBV25-1
j_call: TRBJ1-1
cdr3_nt: TGTGCCAGCAGTGGGCGGGAGAACACTGAAGCTTTCTTT
cdr3_aa: CASSGRENTEAFF

clone_size: many
d_call: -
v_call: TRBV11-2
j_call: TRBJ1-5
cdr3_nt: TGTGCCAGCAGCTTAGTCTCTGGGTATCAGCCCCAGCATTTT
cdr3_aa: CASSLVSGYQPQHF

clone_size: -
d_call: -
v_call: TRBV12-5
j_call: TRBJ2-3
cdr3_nt: TGTGCTAGTGGTTTGGTACGGTCGGGATCCTTTAGCACAAATACGCAGTATTTT
cdr3_aa: CASGLVRSGSFSTNTQYF

clone_size: -
d_call: -
v_call: TRBV7-6
j_call: TRBJ2-5
cdr3_nt: TGTGCCAGCAGCGTAGGTGAGAATTTGGGTCAGCCCCAGTACTTC
cdr3_aa: CASSVGENLGQPQYF

clone_size: -
d_call: TRBD2
v_call: TRBV25-1
j_call: TRBJ2-5
cdr3_nt: TGTGCCAGCAGCGTGGAAGCGGGAGAGGGAGAGACCCAGTACTTC
cdr3_aa: CASSVEAGEGETQYF

clone_size: -
d_call: TRBD1
v_call: TRBV10-3
j_call: TRBJ1-2
cdr3_nt: TGTGCCACCCGGGGACCGGACAGGGCAATGGATGGCTACACCTTC
cdr3_aa: CATRGPDRAMDGYTF

clone_size: -
d_call: -
v_call: TRBV20-1
j_call: TRBJ1-6
cdr3_nt: TGCAGTGCTATTCATGGGGGACAATCCTATAATTCACCCCTCCACTTT
cdr3_aa: CSAIHGGQSYNSPLHF

clone_size: -
d_call: -
v_call: TRBV7-6
j_call: TRBJ2-1
cdr3_nt: TGTGCCAGCAGCCCACAGGTCCAAAGCCCCTACAATGAGCAGTTCTTC
cdr3_aa: CASSPQVQSPYNEQFF

clone_size: once
d_call: -
v_call: TRBV20-1
j_call: TRBJ2-3
cdr3_nt: TGCAGTGCTAGAGGCTCCAGAGGCGATACGCAGTATTTT
cdr3_aa: CSARGSRGDTQYF

clone_size: -
d_call: -
v_call: TRBV19
j_call: TRBJ2-1
cdr3_nt: TGTGCCAGTAGTAACGGGGGGACAGAATACAATGAGCAGTTCTTC
cdr3_aa: CASSNGGTEYNEQFF

clone_size: -
d_call: -
v_call: TRBV7-9
j_call: TRBJ2-1
cdr3_nt: TGTGCCAGCAGCCCCGCATTCATCTCCTGCAATGAGCAGTTCTTC
cdr3_aa: CASSPAFISCNEQFF

clone_size: -
d_call: -
v_call: TRBV7-9
j_call: TRBJ1-2
cdr3_nt: TGTGCCAGCAGCTTAAGTCAGATCTATGGCTACACCTTC
cdr3_aa: CASSLSQIYGYTF

clone_size: -
d_call: TRBD2
v_call: TRBV4-2
j_call: TRBJ2-7
cdr3_nt: TGTGCCAGCTCCTTAAGGGAGGGCAGGGAGAGCTCCTACGAGCAGTACTTC
cdr3_aa: CASSLREGRESSYEQYF

clone_size: -
d_call: -
v_call: TRBV9
j_call: TRBJ2-7
cdr3_nt: TGTGCCAGCAGCTGGAGGGGTACTTCCTACGAGCAGTACTTC
cdr3_aa: CASSWRGTSYEQYF

clone_size: -
d_call: -
v_call: TRBV30
j_call: TRBJ2-5
cdr3_nt: TGTGCCTGGAGTGTAATGGCAGGGGGAGGAGAGACCCAGCACTTC
cdr3_aa: CAWSVMAGGGETQHF